This T cell receptor (beta chain) stems from a study of CD8+ T cells in alopecia areata. Specimens obtained from alopecia areata patients comprised lesional scalp punch biopsies and peripheral blood. Researchers picked out CD4+ and CD8+ T cells from PBMCs by sorting. Regarding this clone: Antigen unknown.

Extraction and reverse transcription of RNA yielded cDNA as the sequencing template. Libraries were prepared by immunoSEQ multiplex PCR; TCRdb keeps only in-frame clonotypes and omits some of them. The repertoire holds over 100,000 clones, with about 47% as singletons. The study's findings and limits: An increase in clonality over normal scalp was evident in lesional scalp, especially alopecia totalis/universalis. Mice showed TCR sharing more clearly than patients did, possibly owing to HLA.

Losses at the gene ends were 2 bases for V and 4 bases for J; bases not matched to a gene: 10. This CDR3 region has 15 residues. Germline V gene sequence: CDR1 SQVTM, CDR2 ANQGSEA. The chain is built from TRBV29-1 and TRBJ1-1, with TRBD1 matching 7 bases. The source of this sequence is a human donor with alopecia areata. Sequencing was performed on CD8+ T cells sorted from blood, taken at week 0. This CDR3 is CSVETIETGSTEAFF. The CDR3, as DNA: TGCAGCGTTGAAACTATCGAGACAGGGAGCACTGAAGCTTTCTTT.